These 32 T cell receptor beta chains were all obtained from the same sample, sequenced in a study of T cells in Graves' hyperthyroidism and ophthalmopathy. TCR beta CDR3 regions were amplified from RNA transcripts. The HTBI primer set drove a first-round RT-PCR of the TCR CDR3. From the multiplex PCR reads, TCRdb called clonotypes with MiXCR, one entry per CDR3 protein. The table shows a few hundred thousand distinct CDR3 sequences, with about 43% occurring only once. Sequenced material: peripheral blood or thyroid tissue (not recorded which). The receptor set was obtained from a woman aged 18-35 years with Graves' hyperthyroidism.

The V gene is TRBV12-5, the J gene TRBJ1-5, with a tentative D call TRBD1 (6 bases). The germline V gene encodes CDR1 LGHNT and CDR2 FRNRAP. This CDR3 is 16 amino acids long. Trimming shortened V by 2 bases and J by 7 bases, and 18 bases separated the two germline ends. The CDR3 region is CASGLTGGGAEQPQHF. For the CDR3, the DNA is TGTGCTAGTGGTTTGACCGGCGGGGGGGCTGAACAGCCCCAGCATTTT.

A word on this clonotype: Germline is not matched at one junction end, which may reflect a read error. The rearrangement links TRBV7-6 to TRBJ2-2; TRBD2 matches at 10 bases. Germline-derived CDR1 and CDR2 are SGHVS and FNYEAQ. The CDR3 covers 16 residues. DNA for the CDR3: TGTGCCGGCAGCCGAGCGAGCGGGAGGGGGACCGGGGAGCTGTTCTTT. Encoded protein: CAGSRASGRGTGELFF.

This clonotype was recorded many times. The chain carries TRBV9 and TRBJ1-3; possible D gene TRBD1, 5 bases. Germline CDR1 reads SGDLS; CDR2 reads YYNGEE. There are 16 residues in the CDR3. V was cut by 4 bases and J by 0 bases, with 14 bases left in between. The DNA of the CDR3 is TGTGCCAGCAGCACCACCAGGGTGAGCTCTGGAAACACCATATATTTT. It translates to CASSTTRVSSGNTIYF.

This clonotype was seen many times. The CDR3 DNA sequence: TGCAGTGCCCGGACTAGTTTCACCGGCACAGATACGCAGTATTTT. Translated: CSARTSFTGTDTQYF. The chain uses TRBV20-1 and TRBJ2-3; the match to TRBD2 covers 7 bases. The CDR3 extends over 15 amino acids. Germline V gene lookup returns CDR1 DFQATT and CDR2 SNEGSKA (reference sequence). The V and J ends lost 6 bases and 1 base, in that order; junction bases with no gene match: 10.

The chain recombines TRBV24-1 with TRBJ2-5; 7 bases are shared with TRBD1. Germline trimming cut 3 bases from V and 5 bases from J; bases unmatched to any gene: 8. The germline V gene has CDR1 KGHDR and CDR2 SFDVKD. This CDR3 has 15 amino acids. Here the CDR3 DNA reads TGTGCCACCAGTGATAGCGGACAGGTGGTCGAGACCCAGTACTTC. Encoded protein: CATSDSGQVVETQYF.

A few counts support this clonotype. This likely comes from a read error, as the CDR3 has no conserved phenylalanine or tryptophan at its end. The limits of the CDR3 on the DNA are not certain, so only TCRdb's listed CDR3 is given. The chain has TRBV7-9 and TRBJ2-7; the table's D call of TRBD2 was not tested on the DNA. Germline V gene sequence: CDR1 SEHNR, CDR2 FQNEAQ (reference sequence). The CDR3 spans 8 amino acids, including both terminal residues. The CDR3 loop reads CASSPSYD.

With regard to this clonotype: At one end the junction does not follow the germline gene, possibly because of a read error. The CDR3 DNA reads as TGCAGCATACTGGACAGTCACGAGCGGTACTTC. It encodes CSILDSHERYF. The V call is TRBV29-1, the J call TRBJ2-7; a possible D gene is TRBD1 (6 bases). Germline loops: CDR1 SQVTM, CDR2 ANQGSEA. The CDR3 covers 11 residues.

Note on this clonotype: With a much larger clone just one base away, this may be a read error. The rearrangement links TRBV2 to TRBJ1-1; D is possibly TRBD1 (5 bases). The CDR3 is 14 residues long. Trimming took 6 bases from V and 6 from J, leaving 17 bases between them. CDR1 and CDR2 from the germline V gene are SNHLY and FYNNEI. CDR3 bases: TGTGCCAGCAGCTTAAGTATAAGGGGCGCTGAAGCTTTCTTT. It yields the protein CASSLSIRGAEAFF.

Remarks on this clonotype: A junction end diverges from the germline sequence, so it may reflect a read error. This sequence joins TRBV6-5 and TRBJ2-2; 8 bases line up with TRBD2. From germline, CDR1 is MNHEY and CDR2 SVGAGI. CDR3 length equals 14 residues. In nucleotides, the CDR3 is TGTGCCAGCAGGAGCGGGAGAGACACCGAGGAGCTGTTTTTT. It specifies CASRSGRDTEELFF.

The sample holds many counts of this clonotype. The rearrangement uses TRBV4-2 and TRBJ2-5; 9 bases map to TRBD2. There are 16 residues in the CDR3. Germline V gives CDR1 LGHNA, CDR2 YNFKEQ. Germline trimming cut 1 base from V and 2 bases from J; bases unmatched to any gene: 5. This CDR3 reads CASSQGALAGQETQYF. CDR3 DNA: TGTGCCAGCAGCCAAGGAGCCCTAGCGGGGCAAGAGACCCAGTACTTC.

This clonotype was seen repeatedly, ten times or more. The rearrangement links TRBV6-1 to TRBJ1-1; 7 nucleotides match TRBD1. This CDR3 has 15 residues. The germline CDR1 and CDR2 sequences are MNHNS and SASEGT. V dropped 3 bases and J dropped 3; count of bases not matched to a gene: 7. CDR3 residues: CASSDGRGSDTEAFF. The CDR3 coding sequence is TGTGCCAGCAGTGATGGCAGGGGGTCGGACACTGAAGCTTTCTTT.

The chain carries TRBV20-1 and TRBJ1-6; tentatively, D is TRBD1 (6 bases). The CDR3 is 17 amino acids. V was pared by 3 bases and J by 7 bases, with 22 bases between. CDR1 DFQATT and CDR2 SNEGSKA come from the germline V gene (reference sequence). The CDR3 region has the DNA TGCAGTGCTAGTCGGTTTGGACAGAGCGGCTACAATTCACCCCTCCACTTT. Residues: CSASRFGQSGYNSPLHF.

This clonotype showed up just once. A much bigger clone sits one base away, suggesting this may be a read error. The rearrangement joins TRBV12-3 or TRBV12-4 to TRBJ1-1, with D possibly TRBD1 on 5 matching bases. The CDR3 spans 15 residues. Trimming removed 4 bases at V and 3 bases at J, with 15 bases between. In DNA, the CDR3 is TGTGCCAGCAGTTCATCTCAGGGTGAGGACACTGAAGCTTTCTTT. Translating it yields CASSSSQGEDTEAFF.

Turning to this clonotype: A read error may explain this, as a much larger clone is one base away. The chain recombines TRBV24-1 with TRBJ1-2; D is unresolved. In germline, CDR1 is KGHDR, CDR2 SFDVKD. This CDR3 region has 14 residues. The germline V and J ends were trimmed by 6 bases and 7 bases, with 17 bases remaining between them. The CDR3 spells CATSLSMGVVGYTF. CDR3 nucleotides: TGTGCCACCAGTTTATCGATGGGAGTAGTTGGCTACACCTTC.

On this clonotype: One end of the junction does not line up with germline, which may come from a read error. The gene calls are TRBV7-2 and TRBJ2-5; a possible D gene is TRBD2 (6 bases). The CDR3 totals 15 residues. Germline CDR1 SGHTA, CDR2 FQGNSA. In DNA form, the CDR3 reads TGTGCCAGCAGCTTAGATCGGAGGGCCCAAGAGACCCGGTACTTC. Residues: CASSLDRRAQETRYF.

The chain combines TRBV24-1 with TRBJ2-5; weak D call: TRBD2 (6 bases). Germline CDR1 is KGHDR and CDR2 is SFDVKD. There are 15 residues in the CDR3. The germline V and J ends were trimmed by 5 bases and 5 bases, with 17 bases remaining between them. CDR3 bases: TGTGCCACCAGTGCTAGAGGACGGGGGAGGGAGACCCAGTACTTC. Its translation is CATSARGRGRETQYF.

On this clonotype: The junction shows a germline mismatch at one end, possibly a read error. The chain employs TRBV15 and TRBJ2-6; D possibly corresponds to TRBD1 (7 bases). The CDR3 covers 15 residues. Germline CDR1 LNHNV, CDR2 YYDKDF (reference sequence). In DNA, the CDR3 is TGTGCCACCAGCAGAGGGGCACAGGGGAGGAACACTGAAGCTTTC. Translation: CATSRGAQGRNTEAF.

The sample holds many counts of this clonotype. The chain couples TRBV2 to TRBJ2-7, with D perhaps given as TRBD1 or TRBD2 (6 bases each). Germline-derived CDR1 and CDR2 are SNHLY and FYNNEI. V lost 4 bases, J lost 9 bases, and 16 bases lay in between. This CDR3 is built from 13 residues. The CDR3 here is CASSGTGGTTQYF. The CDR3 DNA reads TGTGCCAGCAGTGGCACAGGCGGGACAACGCAGTACTTC.

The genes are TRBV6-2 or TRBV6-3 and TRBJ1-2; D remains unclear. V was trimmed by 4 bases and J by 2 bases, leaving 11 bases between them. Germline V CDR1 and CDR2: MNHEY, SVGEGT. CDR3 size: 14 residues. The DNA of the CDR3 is TGTGCCAGCAGTTCCACTAGGATGAACTATGGCTACACCTTC. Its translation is CASSSTRMNYGYTF.

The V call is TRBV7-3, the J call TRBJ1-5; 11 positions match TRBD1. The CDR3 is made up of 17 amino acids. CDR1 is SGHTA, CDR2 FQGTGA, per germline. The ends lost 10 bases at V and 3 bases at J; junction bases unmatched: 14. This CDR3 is CATPGPWTGGLNQPQHF. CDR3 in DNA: TGTGCCACCCCAGGTCCTTGGACAGGGGGCCTCAATCAGCCCCAGCATTTT.

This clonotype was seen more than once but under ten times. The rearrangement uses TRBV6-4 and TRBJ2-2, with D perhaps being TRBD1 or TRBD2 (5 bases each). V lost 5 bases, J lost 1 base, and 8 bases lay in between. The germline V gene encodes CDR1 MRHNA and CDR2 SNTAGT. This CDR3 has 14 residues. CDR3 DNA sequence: TGTGCCAGCAGTCGGGACCTGAACACCGGGGAGCTGTTTTTT. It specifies CASSRDLNTGELFF.

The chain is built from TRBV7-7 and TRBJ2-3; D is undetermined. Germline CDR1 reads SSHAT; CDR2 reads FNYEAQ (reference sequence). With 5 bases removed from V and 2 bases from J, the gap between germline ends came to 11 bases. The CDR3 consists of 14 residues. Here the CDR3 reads CASSQQHLTDTQYF. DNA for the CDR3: TGTGCCAGCAGCCAGCAGCACCTCACAGATACGCAGTATTTT. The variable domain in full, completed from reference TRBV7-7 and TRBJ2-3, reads GAGVSQSPRYKVTKRGQDVTLRCDPISSHATLYWYQQALGQGPEFLTYFNYEAQPDKSGLPSDRFSAERPEGSISTLTIQRTEQRDSAMYRCASSQQHLTDTQYFGPGTRLTVL.

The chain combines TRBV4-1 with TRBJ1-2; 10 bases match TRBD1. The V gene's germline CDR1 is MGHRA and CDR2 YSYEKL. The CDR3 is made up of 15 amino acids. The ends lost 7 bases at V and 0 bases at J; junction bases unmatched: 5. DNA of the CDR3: TGCGCCAGCACCCGGACAGGGGGAGCTAACTATGGCTACACCTTC. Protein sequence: CASTRTGGANYGYTF.

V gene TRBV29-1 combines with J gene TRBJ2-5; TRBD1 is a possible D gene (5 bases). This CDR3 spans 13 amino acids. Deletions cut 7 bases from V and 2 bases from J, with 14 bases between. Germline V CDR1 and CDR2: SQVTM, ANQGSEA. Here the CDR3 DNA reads TGCAGCGGAAGTGTGGGGCTACAAGAGACCCAGTACTTC. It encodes CSGSVGLQETQYF.

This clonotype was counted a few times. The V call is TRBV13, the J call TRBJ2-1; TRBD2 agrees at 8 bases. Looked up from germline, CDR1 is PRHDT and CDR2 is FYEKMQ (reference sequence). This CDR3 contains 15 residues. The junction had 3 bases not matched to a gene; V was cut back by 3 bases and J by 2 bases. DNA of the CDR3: TGTGCCAGCAGCTTTGGCGGGAGGACCTACAATGAGCAGTTCTTC. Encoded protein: CASSFGGRTYNEQFF.

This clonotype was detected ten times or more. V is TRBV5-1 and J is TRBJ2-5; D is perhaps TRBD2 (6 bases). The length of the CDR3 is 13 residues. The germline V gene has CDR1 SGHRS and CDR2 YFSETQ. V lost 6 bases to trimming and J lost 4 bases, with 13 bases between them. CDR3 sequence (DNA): TGCGCCAGCACCGGGAGTATTGGAGAGACCCAGTACTTC. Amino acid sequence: CASTGSIGETQYF.

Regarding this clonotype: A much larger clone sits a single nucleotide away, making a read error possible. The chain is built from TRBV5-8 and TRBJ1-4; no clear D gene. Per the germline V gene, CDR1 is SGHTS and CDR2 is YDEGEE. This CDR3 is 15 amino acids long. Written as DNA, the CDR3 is TGTGCCAGCAGCTCCCAGTTTGCAACTAATGAAAAACTGCTTTTT. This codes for CASSSQFATNEKLLF. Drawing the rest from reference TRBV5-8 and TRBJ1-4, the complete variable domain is EAGVTQSPTHLIKTRGQQATLRCSPISGHTSVYWYQQALGLGLQFLLWYDEGEERNRGNFPPRFSGRQFPNYSSELNVNALELEDSALYLCASSSQFATNEKLLFGSGTQLSVL.

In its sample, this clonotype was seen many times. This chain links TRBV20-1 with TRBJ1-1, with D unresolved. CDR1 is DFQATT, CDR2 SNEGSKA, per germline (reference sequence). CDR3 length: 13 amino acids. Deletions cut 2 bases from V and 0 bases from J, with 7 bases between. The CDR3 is CSARRKMNTEAFF. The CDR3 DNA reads TGCAGTGCTAGACGGAAGATGAACACTGAAGCTTTCTTT.

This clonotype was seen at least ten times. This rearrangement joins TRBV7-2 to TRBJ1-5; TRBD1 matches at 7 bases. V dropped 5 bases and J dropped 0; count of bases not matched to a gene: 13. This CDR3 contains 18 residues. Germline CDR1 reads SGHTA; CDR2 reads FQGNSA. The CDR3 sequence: CASSPTGVRFFSNQPQHF. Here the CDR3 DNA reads TGTGCCAGCAGCCCCACAGGGGTCCGCTTTTTTAGCAATCAGCCCCAGCATTTT.

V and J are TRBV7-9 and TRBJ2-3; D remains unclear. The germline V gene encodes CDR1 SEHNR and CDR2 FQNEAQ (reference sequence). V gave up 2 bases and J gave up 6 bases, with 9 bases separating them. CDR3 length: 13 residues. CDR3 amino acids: CASSLMTGDTQYF. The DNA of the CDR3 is TGTGCCAGCAGCTTAATGACCGGGGATACGCAGTATTTT.

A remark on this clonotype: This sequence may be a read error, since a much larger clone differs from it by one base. The CDR3 loop reads CASGAQGASGNTIYF. The CDR3, as DNA: TGTGCCAGCGGCGCACAGGGGGCATCGGGAAACACCATATATTTT. The chain links TRBV7-8 to TRBJ1-3; TRBD1 matches 9 bases. The CDR3 spans 15 residues. Germline loops: CDR1 SGHVS, CDR2 FQNEAQ. With V trimmed by 8 bases and J by 4 bases, 9 bases remained unmatched.

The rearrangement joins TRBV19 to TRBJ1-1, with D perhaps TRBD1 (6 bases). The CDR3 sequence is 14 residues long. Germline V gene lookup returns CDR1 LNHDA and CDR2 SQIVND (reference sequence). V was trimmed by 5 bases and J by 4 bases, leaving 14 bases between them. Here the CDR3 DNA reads TGTGCCAGTAGTGCACAGGGTGGGATCACTGAAGCTTTCTTT. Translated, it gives CASSAQGGITEAFF.